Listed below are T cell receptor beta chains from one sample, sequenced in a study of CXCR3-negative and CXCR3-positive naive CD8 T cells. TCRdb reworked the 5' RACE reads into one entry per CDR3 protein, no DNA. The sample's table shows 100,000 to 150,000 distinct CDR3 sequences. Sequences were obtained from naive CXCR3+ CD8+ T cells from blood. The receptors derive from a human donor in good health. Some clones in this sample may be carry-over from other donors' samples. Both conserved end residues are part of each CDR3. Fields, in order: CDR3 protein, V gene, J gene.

CASSDVRGQGIDQPQHF	TRBV2	TRBJ1-5
CAWSSGSGNTIYF	TRBV30	TRBJ1-3
CASSLVALPTDTQYF	TRBV5-1	TRBJ2-3
CASSPPPGMNTEAFF	TRBV7-2	TRBJ1-1
CASSGGPVVLYNEQFF	TRBV7-9	TRBJ2-1
CASSSPIEKGKGDEQFF	TRBV7-9	TRBJ2-1
CASRPGSYNEQFF	TRBV7-9	TRBJ2-1
CASSEGEETIQYF	TRBV7-9	TRBJ2-4
CSVEAPGALEYTDTQYF	TRBV29-1	TRBJ2-3
CASSLPLGTGDYEQYF	TRBV7-2	TRBJ2-7
CASSPTTGELFF	TRBV5-1	TRBJ2-2